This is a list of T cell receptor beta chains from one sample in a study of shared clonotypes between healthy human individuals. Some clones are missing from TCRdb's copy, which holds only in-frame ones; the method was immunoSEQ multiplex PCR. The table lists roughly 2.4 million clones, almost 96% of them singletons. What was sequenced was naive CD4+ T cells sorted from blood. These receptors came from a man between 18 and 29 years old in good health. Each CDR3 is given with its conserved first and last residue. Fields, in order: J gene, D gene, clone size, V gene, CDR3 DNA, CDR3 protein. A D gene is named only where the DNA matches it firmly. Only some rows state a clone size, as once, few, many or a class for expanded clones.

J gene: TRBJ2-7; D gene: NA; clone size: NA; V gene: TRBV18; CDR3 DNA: TGTGCCAGCTCACCCTATAGCGGTTTTAACTCCTACGAGCAGTACTTC; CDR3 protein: CASSPYSGFNSYEQYF
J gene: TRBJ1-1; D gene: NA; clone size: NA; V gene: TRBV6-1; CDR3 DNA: TGTGCCAGCAGTGAAGCCCCGGGGGCAGAGACTGAAGCTTTCTTT; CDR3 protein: CASSEAPGAETEAFF
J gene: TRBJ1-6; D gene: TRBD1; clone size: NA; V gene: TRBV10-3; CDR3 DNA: TGTGCCATCAGTGACCCGGGACAGGGTGGACCCCTCCACTTT; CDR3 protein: CAISDPGQGGPLHF
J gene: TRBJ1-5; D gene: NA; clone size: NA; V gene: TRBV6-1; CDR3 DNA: TGTGCCACACAACCGACCGGACAGAGCAATCAGCCCCAGCATTTT; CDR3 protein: CATQPTGQSNQPQHF
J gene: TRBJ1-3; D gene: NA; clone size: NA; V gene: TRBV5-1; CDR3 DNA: TGCGCCAGCAGCCCCCCCTCAGGGACATTCGGAAACACCATATATTTT; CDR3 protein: CASSPPSGTFGNTIYF
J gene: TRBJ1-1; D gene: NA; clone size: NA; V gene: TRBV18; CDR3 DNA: TGTGCCAGCTCACCACTAGAGAAGGGAACTGAAGCTTTCTTT; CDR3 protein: CASSPLEKGTEAFF
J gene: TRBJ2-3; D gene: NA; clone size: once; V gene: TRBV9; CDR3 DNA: TGTGCCAGCAGCGTAGCTGGCACAGATACGCAGTATTTT; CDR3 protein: CASSVAGTDTQYF
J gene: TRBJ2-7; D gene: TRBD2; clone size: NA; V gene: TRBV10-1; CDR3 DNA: TGCGCCAGCAGTGACCCGGGAGGGCCGTCAGGGGAGCAGTACTTC; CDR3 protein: CASSDPGGPSGEQYF
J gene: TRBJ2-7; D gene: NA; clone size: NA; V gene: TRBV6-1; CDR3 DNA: TGTGCCAGCAGTGACCCCGGCAGGGGGGTCTACGAGCAGTACTTC; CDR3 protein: CASSDPGRGVYEQYF
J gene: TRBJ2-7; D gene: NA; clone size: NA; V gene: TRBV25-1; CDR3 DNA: TGTGCCAGCAGTGAACTACGGGGGCAGTACTTC; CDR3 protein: CASSELRGQYF
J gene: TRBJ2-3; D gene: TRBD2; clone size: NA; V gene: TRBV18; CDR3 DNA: TGTGCCAGCTCACCACTCCCGGGACTAGCGGGATCACAGAATACGCAGTATTTT; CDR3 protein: CASSPLPGLAGSQNTQYF
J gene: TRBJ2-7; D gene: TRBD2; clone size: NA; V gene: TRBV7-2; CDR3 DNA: TGTGCCAGCAGCTTAGCGACTAGCGGGAGTTACGAGCAGTACTTC; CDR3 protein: CASSLATSGSYEQYF
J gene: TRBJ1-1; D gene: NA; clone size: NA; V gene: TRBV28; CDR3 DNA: TGTGCCAGCAGCCAGAGTCGTGACACTGAAGCTTTCTTT; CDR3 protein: CASSQSRDTEAFF
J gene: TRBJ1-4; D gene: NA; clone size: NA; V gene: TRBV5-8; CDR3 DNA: TGTGCCAGCAGCTTGGGGCAGGGAACGGCGGCAACTAATGAAAAACTGTTTTTT; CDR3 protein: CASSLGQGTAATNEKLFF
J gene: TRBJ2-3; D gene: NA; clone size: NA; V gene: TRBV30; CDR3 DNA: TGTGCCTTGACCTTGGGACTCAGCACAGATACGCAGTATTTT; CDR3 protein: CALTLGLSTDTQYF
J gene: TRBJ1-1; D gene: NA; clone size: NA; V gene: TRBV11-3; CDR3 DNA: TGTGCCAGCAGCCGACAAGAGAACACTGAAGCTTTCTTT; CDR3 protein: CASSRQENTEAFF
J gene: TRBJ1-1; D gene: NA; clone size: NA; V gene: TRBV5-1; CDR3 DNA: TGCGCCAGCAGCTTGGTCTACACCAATTTCCCTAACACTGAAGCTTTCTTT; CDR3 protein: CASSLVYTNFPNTEAFF
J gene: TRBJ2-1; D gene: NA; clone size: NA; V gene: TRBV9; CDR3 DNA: TGTGCCAGCAGCGTACGAGAGAATGAGCAGTTCTTC; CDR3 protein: CASSVRENEQFF
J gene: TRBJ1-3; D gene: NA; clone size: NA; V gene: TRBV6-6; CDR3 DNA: TGTGCCAGCATTCTAGACAGCGCCGGAGGAAACACCATATATTTT; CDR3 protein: CASILDSAGGNTIYF
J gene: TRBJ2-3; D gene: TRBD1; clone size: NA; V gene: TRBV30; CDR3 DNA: TGTGCCTGGAGTGTGGACAGGCTAGATACGCAGTATTTT; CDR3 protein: CAWSVDRLDTQYF
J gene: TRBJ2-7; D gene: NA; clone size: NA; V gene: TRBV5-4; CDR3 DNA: TGTGCCAGCAGCTTGGCACTAGAATCTCGCGAGCAGTACTTC; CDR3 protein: CASSLALESREQYF
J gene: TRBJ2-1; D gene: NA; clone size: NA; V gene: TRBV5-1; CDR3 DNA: TGCGCCAGCAGCTTAGTAGCGACCACCTACAATGAGCAGTTCTTC; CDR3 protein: CASSLVATTYNEQFF
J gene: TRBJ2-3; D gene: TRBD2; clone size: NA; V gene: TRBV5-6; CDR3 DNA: TGTGCCAGCAGCAGGGGATGGAGGGCTGGCGGGAGGGCTGAAGATACGCAGTATTTT; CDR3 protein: CASSRGWRAGGRAEDTQYF
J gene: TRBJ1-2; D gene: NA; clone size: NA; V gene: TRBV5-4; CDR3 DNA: TGTGCCAGCAGCTTGGACCAGGGCTCCTATGGCTACACCTTC; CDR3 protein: CASSLDQGSYGYTF
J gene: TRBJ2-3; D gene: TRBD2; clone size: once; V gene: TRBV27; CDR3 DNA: TGTGCCAGCAGTTCCTCTTGGACTAGCGTCACAGATACGCAGTATTTT; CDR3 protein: CASSSSWTSVTDTQYF
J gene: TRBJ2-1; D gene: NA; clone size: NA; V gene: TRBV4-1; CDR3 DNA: TGCGCCAGCAGCCAGCCGTACCGGGACCTGGGCAGTCCTGAGCAGTTCTTC; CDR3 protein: CASSQPYRDLGSPEQFF
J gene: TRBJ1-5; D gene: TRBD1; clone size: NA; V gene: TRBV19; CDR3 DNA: TGTGCCAGTAGTACCGCGACAGGGTATAGTCAGCCCCAGCATTTT; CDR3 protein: CASSTATGYSQPQHF
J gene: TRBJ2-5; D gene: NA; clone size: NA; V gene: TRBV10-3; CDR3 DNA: TGTGCCATCAGTGAGGGTACTCGGGAGACCCAGTACTTC; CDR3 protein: CAISEGTRETQYF
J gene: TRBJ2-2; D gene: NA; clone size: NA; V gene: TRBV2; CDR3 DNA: TGTGCCAGCAGTGATCAGGGTACCGGGGAGCTGTTTTTT; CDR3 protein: CASSDQGTGELFF
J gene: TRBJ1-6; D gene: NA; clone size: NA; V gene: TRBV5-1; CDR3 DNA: TGCGCCAGCAGCGTGCAGGGGATCTATAATTCACCCCTCCACTTT; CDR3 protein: CASSVQGIYNSPLHF
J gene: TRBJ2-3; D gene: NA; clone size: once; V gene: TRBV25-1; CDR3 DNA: TGTGCCAGCAGTGATCAGAGAAGCACAGATACGCAGTATTTT; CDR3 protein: CASSDQRSTDTQYF
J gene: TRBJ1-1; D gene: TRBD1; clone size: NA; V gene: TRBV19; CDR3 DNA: TGTGCCAGTATGCGAGGGACAGCGAACACTGAAGCTTTCTTT; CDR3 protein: CASMRGTANTEAFF
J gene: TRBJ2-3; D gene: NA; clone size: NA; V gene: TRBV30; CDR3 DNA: TGTGCCTGGAGTGTCGGGTGGGATACGCAGTATTTT; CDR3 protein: CAWSVGWDTQYF
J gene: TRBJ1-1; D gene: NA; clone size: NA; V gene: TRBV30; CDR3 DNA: TGTGCCTGGAGTAGGGGGGCTGAAGCTTTCTTT; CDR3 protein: CAWSRGAEAFF
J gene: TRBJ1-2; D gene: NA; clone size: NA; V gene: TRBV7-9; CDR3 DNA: TGTGCCAGCAGCTTAGGCGACAGGCTAGGGGATGGCTACACCTTC; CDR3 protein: CASSLGDRLGDGYTF
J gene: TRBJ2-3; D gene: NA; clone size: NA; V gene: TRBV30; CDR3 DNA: TGTGCCTGGAGTGTAGGGCGGACAGATACGCAGTATTTT; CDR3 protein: CAWSVGRTDTQYF
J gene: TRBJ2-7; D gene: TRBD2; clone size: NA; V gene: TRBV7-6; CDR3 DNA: TGTGCCAGCAGCGAAGGGCCCATTAGCGGGGGGGCCTTGTACGAGCAGTACTTC; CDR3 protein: CASSEGPISGGALYEQYF
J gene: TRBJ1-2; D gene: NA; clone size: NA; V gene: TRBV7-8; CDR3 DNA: TGTGCCAGCAGCTTAAGGGGACTTAACTATGGCTACACCTTC; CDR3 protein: CASSLRGLNYGYTF
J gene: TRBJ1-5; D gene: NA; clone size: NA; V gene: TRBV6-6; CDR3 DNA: TGTGCCAGCACGTACAGCAATCAGCCCCAGCATTTT; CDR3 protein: CASTYSNQPQHF
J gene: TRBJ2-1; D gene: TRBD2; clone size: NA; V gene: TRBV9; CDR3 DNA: TGTGCCAGCAGCGTGGGGACTAGCGCAGTTCCCTCCTACAATGAGCAGTTCTTC; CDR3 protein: CASSVGTSAVPSYNEQFF
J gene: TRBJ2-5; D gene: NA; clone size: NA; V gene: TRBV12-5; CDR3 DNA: TGTGCTAGTGGTTTTAGCCCCCTTTCGGGGCAAGCGGAGACCCAGTACTTC; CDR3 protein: CASGFSPLSGQAETQYF
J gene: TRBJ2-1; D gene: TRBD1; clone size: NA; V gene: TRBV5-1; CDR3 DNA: TGCGCCAGCAGCACCTCTGACAGGGCTTACAATGAGCAGTTCTTC; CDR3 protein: CASSTSDRAYNEQFF
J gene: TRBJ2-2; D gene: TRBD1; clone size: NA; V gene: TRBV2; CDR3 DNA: TGTGCCAGCACTATGACAGGGGGCGGGGAGCTGTTTTTT; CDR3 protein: CASTMTGGGELFF
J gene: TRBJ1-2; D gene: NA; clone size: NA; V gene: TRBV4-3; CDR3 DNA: TGCGCCAGCAGCCAAGAGGCGGTAGCTAACTATGGCTACACCTTC; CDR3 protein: CASSQEAVANYGYTF
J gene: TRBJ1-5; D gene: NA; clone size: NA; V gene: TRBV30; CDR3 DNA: TGTGCCTGGAGTGTGACAAGAGATCAGCCCCAGCATTTT; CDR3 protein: CAWSVTRDQPQHF
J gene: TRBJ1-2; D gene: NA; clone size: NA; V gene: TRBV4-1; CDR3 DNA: TGCGCCAGCAGCCGGGCGCCCCCTAACTATGGCTACACCTTC; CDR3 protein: CASSRAPPNYGYTF
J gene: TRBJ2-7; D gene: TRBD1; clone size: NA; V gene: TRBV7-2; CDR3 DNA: TGTGCCAGCAGCCCCGGGACAGTCGGCGAGCAGTACTTC; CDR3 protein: CASSPGTVGEQYF